Shown below are 30 T cell receptor beta chains from a single sample sequenced in a study of blood T cell repertoires in COVID-19. TCRdb keeps only in-frame clones here, not all; method: immunoSEQ multiplex PCR. The sample records about 150,000 clones, 70% to 85% being singletons. Sequenced input: peripheral blood. The receptors shown here come from a woman aged 50 to 65 with acute or convalescent COVID-19.

The chain combines TRBV19 with TRBJ2-7; perhaps TRBD2 as D (5 bases). Germline V CDR1 and CDR2: LNHDA, SQIVND (reference sequence). Trimming stripped 2 bases from V and 6 bases from J, with 20 bases between. This CDR3 spans 16 amino acids. The CDR3 reads CASSIRSGTSEGEQYF. In DNA, the CDR3 is TGTGCCAGTAGTATAAGGTCGGGCACTTCAGAGGGCGAGCAGTACTTC.

This clone has ten or more counts. V is TRBV12-3 or TRBV12-4 and J is TRBJ2-5; D not resolved. The CDR3 runs to 13 residues. V lost 3 bases and J lost 2, with 7 bases in between. The CDR3, as DNA: TGTGCCAGCAGTTTCGGGTTTCAAGAGACCCAGTACTTC. Its translation is CASSFGFQETQYF.

V is TRBV19 and J is TRBJ1-5, with TRBD1 identical over 7 bases. CDR1 is LNHDA and CDR2 is SQIVND in the germline V gene (reference sequence). The CDR3 covers 14 residues. The ends lost 4 bases at V and 2 bases at J; junction bases unmatched: 2. This CDR3 reads CASSRDRGNQPQHF. In DNA, the CDR3 is TGTGCCAGTAGTAGAGACAGGGGCAATCAGCCCCAGCATTTT.

This rearrangement joins TRBV4-2 to TRBJ2-1; 13 nucleotides match TRBD2. Trimming at V came to 4 bases and at J to 13 bases, leaving 16 bases not matched to a gene. The CDR3 runs to 17 residues. The V gene's germline CDR1 is LGHNA and CDR2 YNFKEQ. CDR3 amino acids: CASSLTTSGGARMGQFF. The CDR3 DNA follows: TGTGCCAGCAGCCTAACAACTAGCGGGGGGGCCAGAATGGGCCAGTTCTTC.

The chain is built from TRBV27 and TRBJ1-1, with a tentative D call TRBD1 (6 bases). There are 14 residues in the CDR3. V lost 2 bases, J lost 1 base, and 8 bases lay in between. Germline CDR1 MNHEY, CDR2 SMNVEV (reference sequence). The CDR3 region has the DNA TGTGCCAGCAGTTTACAGGGGAGGAACACTGAAGCTTTCTTT. It codes for CASSLQGRNTEAFF.

The chain combines TRBV5-1 with TRBJ2-5, with TRBD2 identical over 7 bases. CDR1 is SGHRS, CDR2 YFSETQ, per germline. This CDR3 has 15 residues. V lost 0 bases to trimming and J lost 4 bases; unmatched junction nucleotides: 6. CDR3 DNA: TGCGCCAGCAGCTTGGGTAGTCCTAGCGGAGAGACCCAGTACTTC. Its protein is CASSLGSPSGETQYF.

The CDR3 DNA reads TGTGCCAGCAGCCCCCGGGGGGGCTATCAGCCCCAGCATTTT. Protein product: CASSPRGGYQPQHF. J is TRBJ1-5 and V is TRBV9, with D perhaps matching TRBD1 (6 bases). The CDR3 loop spans 14 amino acids. The V end lost 4 bases, the J end lost 5 bases, and 13 bases lay between the germline ends. CDR1 and CDR2 from the germline V gene are SGDLS and YYNGEE.

The V and J genes are TRBV7-8 and TRBJ1-2; D is perhaps TRBD1 (5 bases). Trimming stripped 10 bases from V and 0 bases from J, with 12 bases between. CDR1 and CDR2 (germline): SGHVS, FQNEAQ. The CDR3 is 13 residues long. The CDR3 reads CATRQISNYGYTF. Here the CDR3 DNA reads TGTGCCACCCGACAGATTTCTAACTATGGCTACACCTTC.

V is TRBV2 and J is TRBJ1-4; D not resolved. V gave up 4 bases and J gave up 7 bases, with 4 bases separating them. Germline-derived CDR1 and CDR2 are SNHLY and FYNNEI. The CDR3 is 11 residues long. The CDR3 loop is CASSVIEKLFF. Written as DNA, the CDR3 is TGTGCCAGCAGTGTTATTGAAAAACTGTTTTTT.

V is TRBV5-1 and J is TRBJ2-7; 13 bases map to TRBD2. V dropped 4 bases and J dropped 2; count of bases not matched to a gene: 6. CDR1 SGHRS and CDR2 YFSETQ come from the germline V gene. The CDR3 contains 16 residues. The CDR3 nucleotides read TGCGCCAGCAGCATTGGACTAGCGGGGGCCCCCTACGAGCAGTACTTC. This codes for CASSIGLAGAPYEQYF.

This clone was recorded only once. The chain has TRBV7-7 and TRBJ2-2; perhaps TRBD2 as D (5 bases). CDR1 SSHAT and CDR2 FNYEAQ come from the germline V gene (reference sequence). V was pared by 1 base and J by 3 bases, with 6 bases between. The CDR3 length is 14 residues. The CDR3 reads CASSLGRDTGELFF. CDR3 coding DNA: TGTGCCAGCAGCTTAGGGCGGGACACCGGGGAGCTGTTTTTT. Full variable domain (missing parts from reference TRBV7-7 and TRBJ2-2): GAGVSQSPRYKVTKRGQDVTLRCDPISSHATLYWYQQALGQGPEFLTYFNYEAQPDKSGLPSDRFSAERPEGSISTLTIQRTEQRDSAMYRCASSLGRDTGELFFGEGSRLTVL.

The rearrangement links TRBV6-5 to TRBJ2-7, with 9 nucleotides matching TRBD1. The CDR3 runs to 15 residues. V lost 0 bases to trimming and J lost 5 bases; unmatched junction nucleotides: 5. Looked up from germline, CDR1 is MNHEY and CDR2 is SVGAGI. The CDR3 loop reads CASSYSPGQGDEQYF. The CDR3 DNA follows: TGTGCCAGCAGTTACTCTCCGGGACAGGGAGACGAGCAGTACTTC.

The chain uses TRBV4-1 and TRBJ2-6; D gene uncertain. Between the trimmed V and J ends, which lost 3 bases and 0 bases, there was a span of 9 bases. CDR1 MGHRA and CDR2 YSYEKL come from the germline V gene. The CDR3 is 16 residues long. In DNA form, the CDR3 reads TGCGCCAGCAGCCAGGTGGCAGTCTCTGGGGCCAACGTCCTGACTTTC. It yields the protein CASSQVAVSGANVLTF.

This clone was found once. This rearrangement joins TRBV11-1 to TRBJ1-3; D is unresolved. The CDR3 runs 14 residues. Germline V gene data show CDR1 as SGHAT and CDR2 as FQDESV (reference sequence). V was trimmed by 4 bases and J by 0 bases, leaving 7 bases between them. The chain's CDR3 is CASSSSGSGNTIYF. CDR3 bases: TGTGCCAGCAGCTCGTCGGGCTCTGGAAACACCATATATTTT.

J is TRBJ2-4 and V is TRBV29-1; D uncertain. Germline CDR1 is SQVTM and CDR2 is ANQGSEA. Trimming pared 4 bases from V and 0 bases from J, leaving 4 bases between. CDR3 length: 12 residues. CDR3 residues: CSVAVAKNIQYF. Here the CDR3 DNA reads TGCAGCGTTGCCGTAGCCAAAAACATTCAGTACTTC.

CDR3 nucleotide sequence: TGTGCCAGCAGCCCCTTAGGACTAGCCGGGGCCAACGTCCTGACTTTC. This sequence encodes CASSPLGLAGANVLTF. The chain combines TRBV14 with TRBJ2-6; 8 nucleotides agree with TRBD2. Trimming took 4 bases from V and 4 from J; bases not matched to a gene: 6. The CDR3 is 16 amino acids. Looked up from germline, CDR1 is SGHDN and CDR2 is FVKESK. Looking up the rest from reference TRBV14 and TRBJ2-6 gives the full variable domain: EAGVTQFPSHSVIEKGQTVTLRCDPISGHDNLYWYRRVMGKEIKFLLHFVKESKQDESGMPNNRFLAERTGGTYSTLKVQPAELEDSGVYFCASSPLGLAGANVLTFGAGSRLTVL.

This chain joins TRBV5-1 and TRBJ2-2; 7 bases align to TRBD2. Per the germline V gene, CDR1 is SGHRS and CDR2 is YFSETQ. V shed 4 bases and J 0 bases; nucleotides not matched to a gene: 3. The CDR3 is 15 amino acids. CDR3 residues: CASSGTTTNTGELFF. CDR3 DNA sequence: TGCGCCAGCAGCGGGACTACGACGAACACCGGGGAGCTGTTTTTT.

V gene TRBV7-2 combines with J gene TRBJ2-3; 16 bases are a match to TRBD2. CDR1 is SGHTA and CDR2 is FQGNSA in the germline V gene. CDR3 length equals 15 residues. V lost 5 bases, J lost 11 bases, and 7 bases stayed unmatched. Written as DNA, the CDR3 is TGTGCCAGCAGCCCAGGGACTAGCGGGAGGGTTAGGCAGTATTTT. It codes for CASSPGTSGRVRQYF.

CDR3 sequence reads: CASSFSGQTAKNIQYF. Written as DNA, the CDR3 is TGCGCCAGCAGCTTTTCAGGACAAACAGCCAAAAACATTCAGTACTTC. This chain connects TRBV5-1 to TRBJ2-4; perhaps TRBD1 as D (5 bases). Trimming pared 2 bases from V and 0 bases from J, leaving 12 bases between. Germline assignment: CDR1 SGHRS and CDR2 YFSETQ. The CDR3 runs 16 residues. Full variable domain (outside the CDR3, taken from reference TRBV5-1 and TRBJ2-4): KAGVTQTPRYLIKTRGQQVTLSCSPISGHRSVSWYQQTPGQGLQFLFEYFSETQRNKGNFPGRFSGRQFSNSRSEMNVSTLELGDSALYLCASSFSGQTAKNIQYFGAGTRLSVL.

This clone was detected once. The chain is built from TRBV4-3 and TRBJ2-3; a possible D gene is TRBD1 (6 bases). Germline assignment: CDR1 LGHNA and CDR2 YSLEER. V was cut by 0 bases and J by 3 bases, with 22 bases left in between. CDR3 size: 19 residues. The CDR3 protein is CASSQEAHYWAGATDTQYF. The DNA for the CDR3 is TGCGCCAGCAGCCAAGAAGCCCACTATTGGGCAGGGGCTACAGATACGCAGTATTTT.

The chain combines TRBV2 with TRBJ1-4, with 8 positions matching TRBD1. From germline, CDR1 is SNHLY and CDR2 FYNNEI. CDR3 length equals 15 residues. V lost 4 bases and J lost 7; bases outside the gene matches: 8. The CDR3 DNA is TGTGCCAGCAGTGCCCAGGGGGCGCTGGGTGAAAAACTGTTTTTT. Amino acids: CASSAQGALGEKLFF.

The CDR3 sequence: CSASMAADTQYF. DNA for the CDR3: TGCAGTGCTAGTATGGCAGCAGATACGCAGTATTTT. The rearrangement joins TRBV20-1 to TRBJ2-3; D unclear. CDR1 and CDR2 (germline): DFQATT, SNEGSKA (reference sequence). V gave up 3 bases and J gave up 4 bases, with 8 bases separating them. This CDR3 spans 12 amino acids.

The V and J genes are TRBV24-1 and TRBJ2-1, with 7 bases identical to TRBD2. V was clipped by 9 bases and J by 3 bases; unmatched bases: 10. Germline assignment: CDR1 KGHDR and CDR2 SFDVKD. The CDR3 consists of 15 residues. For the CDR3, the DNA is TGTGCCACCGCTTGGGCTAGCGGTGGCTACAATGAGCAGTTCTTC. The encoded protein is CATAWASGGYNEQFF.

The V and J genes are TRBV19 and TRBJ2-3; 9 bases match TRBD1. V was pared by 9 bases and J by 1 base, with 2 bases of the junction left unmatched. This CDR3 comprises 13 residues. Germline V gene data show CDR1 as LNHDA and CDR2 as SQIVND (reference sequence). The CDR3 loop reads CASGTGRTDTQYF. In DNA, the CDR3 is TGTGCCAGCGGGACAGGGCGCACAGATACGCAGTATTTT.

V and J are TRBV19 and TRBJ1-1, with a weak D call TRBD1 (5 bases). V shed 7 bases and J shed 1 base, with 10 bases lying between them. The germline CDR1 and CDR2 sequences are LNHDA and SQIVND (reference sequence). The CDR3 is 13 amino acids. CDR3 DNA sequence: TGTGCCAGTACGGGACTCCAGAACACTGAAGCTTTCTTT. It is translated as CASTGLQNTEAFF. Filled out from reference TRBV19 and TRBJ1-1, the complete variable domain reads DGGITQSPKYLFRKEGQNVTLSCEQNLNHDAMYWYRQDPGQGLRLIYYSQIVNDFQKGDIAEGYSVSREKKESFPLTVTSAQKNPTAFYLCASTGLQNTEAFFGQGTRLTVV.

V is TRBV28 and J is TRBJ1-5, with D unclear. V was cut by 6 bases and J by 0 bases, with 6 bases left in between. In germline, CDR1 is MDHEN, CDR2 SYDVKM. The CDR3 has 13 residues. The CDR3 sequence: CASREYSNQPQHF. CDR3 sequence (DNA): TGTGCCAGCAGGGAGTATAGCAATCAGCCCCAGCATTTT.

The chain recombines TRBV2 with TRBJ2-5, with 10 bases matching TRBD1. CDR1 is SNHLY and CDR2 is FYNNEI in the germline V gene. The CDR3 contains 14 residues. The ends lost 6 bases at V and 2 bases at J; junction bases unmatched: 3. The CDR3 nucleotides are TGTGCCAGCAGCTGGACAGGGGGGCAAGAGACCCAGTACTTC. This codes for CASSWTGGQETQYF.

The genes are TRBV6-6 and TRBJ2-7; D unresolved. V was clipped by 6 bases and J by 1 base, with 7 bases between them. CDR1 and CDR2 from the germline V gene are MNHNY and SVGAGI (reference sequence). The CDR3 totals 12 residues. The DNA for the CDR3 is TGTGCCAGCAGCCGACTTTCCTACGAGCAGTACTTC. It yields the protein CASSRLSYEQYF.

The chain combines TRBV10-1 with TRBJ2-5; a possible D gene is TRBD1 (5 bases). CDR1 is WNHNN, CDR2 SYGVQD, per germline (reference sequence). This CDR3 has 13 residues. Trimming took 5 bases from V and 1 from J, leaving 8 bases between them. The CDR3 nucleotides are TGCGCCAGCAGTCGAGACAGCCAAGAGACCCAGTACTTC. It codes for CASSRDSQETQYF.

The chain joins TRBV10-3 to TRBJ2-2, with a tentative D call TRBD1 (5 bases). Trimming took 8 bases from V and 1 from J, leaving 17 bases between them. The CDR3 has 16 amino acids. CDR1 and CDR2 (germline): ENHRY, SYGVKD. The CDR3 loop is CAIGNPPDKNTGELFF. The CDR3 nucleotides are TGTGCCATCGGTAACCCCCCGGACAAGAACACCGGGGAGCTGTTTTTT.